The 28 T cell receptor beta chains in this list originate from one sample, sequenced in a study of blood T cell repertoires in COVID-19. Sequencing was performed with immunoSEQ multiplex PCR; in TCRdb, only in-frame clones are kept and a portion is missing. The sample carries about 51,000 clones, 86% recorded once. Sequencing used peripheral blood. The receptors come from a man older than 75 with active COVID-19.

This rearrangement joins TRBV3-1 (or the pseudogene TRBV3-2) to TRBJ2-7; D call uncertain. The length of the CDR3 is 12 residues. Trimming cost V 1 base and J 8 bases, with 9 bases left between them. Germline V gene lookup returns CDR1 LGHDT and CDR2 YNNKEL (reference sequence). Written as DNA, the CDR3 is TGTGCCAGCAGCCAAGGTATGCGTAAGCAGTACTTC. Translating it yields CASSQGMRKQYF.

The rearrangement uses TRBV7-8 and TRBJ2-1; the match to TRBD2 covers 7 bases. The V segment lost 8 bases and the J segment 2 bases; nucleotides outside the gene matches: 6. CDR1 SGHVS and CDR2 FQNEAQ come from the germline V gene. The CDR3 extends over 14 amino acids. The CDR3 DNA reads TGTGCCAGCCGAGCGGGGCGGGCCTACAATGAGCAGTTCTTC. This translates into CASRAGRAYNEQFF.

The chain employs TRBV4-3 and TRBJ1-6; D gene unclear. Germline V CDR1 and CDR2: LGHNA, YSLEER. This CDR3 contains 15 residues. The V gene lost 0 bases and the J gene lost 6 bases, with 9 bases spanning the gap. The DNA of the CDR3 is TGCGCCAGCAGCCAAGATAGCGGGCCTAATTCACCCCTCCACTTT. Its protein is CASSQDSGPNSPLHF.

The CDR3 sequence: CASSLGGRRQETQYF. The CDR3 coding sequence is TGCGCCAGCAGCTTGGGGGGCAGGAGACAAGAGACCCAGTACTTC. The V call is TRBV5-1, the J call TRBJ2-5; weak D call: TRBD1 (5 bases). With 0 bases removed from V and 2 bases from J, the gap between germline ends came to 11 bases. The CDR3 totals 15 residues. Germline loops: CDR1 SGHRS, CDR2 YFSETQ.

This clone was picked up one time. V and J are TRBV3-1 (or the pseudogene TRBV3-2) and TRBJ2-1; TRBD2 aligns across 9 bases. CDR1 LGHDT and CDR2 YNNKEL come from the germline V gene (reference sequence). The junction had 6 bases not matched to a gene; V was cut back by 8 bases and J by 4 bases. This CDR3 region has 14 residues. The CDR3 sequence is CASGSSGAYNEQFF. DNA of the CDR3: TGTGCCAGCGGGTCTAGCGGGGCTTACAATGAGCAGTTCTTC.

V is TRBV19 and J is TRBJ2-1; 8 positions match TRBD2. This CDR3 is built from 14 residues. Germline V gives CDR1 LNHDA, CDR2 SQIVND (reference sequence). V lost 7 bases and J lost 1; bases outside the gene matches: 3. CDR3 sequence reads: CASKREQSYNEQFF. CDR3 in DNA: TGTGCCAGTAAGCGGGAGCAGTCCTACAATGAGCAGTTCTTC.

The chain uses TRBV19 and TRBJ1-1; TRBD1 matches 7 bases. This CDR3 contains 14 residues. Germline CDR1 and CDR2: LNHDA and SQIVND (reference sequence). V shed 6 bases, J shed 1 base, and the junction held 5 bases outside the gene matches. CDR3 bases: TGTGCCAGTAGCTTGACAGGGCCGAACACTGAAGCTTTCTTT. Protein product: CASSLTGPNTEAFF.

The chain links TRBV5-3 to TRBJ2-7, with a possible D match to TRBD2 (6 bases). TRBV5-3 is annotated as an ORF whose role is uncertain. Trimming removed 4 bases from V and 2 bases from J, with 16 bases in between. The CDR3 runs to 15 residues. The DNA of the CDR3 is TGTGCCAGAAGCCCGCCCGGGAGTGGCCCCTACGAGCAGTACTTC. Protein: CARSPPGSGPYEQYF.

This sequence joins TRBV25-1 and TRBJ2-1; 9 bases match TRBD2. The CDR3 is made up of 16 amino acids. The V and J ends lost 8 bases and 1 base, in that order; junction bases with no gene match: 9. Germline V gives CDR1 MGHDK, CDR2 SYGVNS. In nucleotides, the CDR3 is TGTGCCAGCGCCCGGACTAGCGATCGTTCCTACAATGAGCAGTTCTTC. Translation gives CASARTSDRSYNEQFF.

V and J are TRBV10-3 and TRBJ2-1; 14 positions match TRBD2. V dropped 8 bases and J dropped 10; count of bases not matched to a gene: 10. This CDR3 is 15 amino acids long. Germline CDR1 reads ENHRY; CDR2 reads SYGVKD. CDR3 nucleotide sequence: TGTGCCATCGGCGACCTGGGACTAGCGGGAGTGGAGCAGTTCTTC. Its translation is CAIGDLGLAGVEQFF.

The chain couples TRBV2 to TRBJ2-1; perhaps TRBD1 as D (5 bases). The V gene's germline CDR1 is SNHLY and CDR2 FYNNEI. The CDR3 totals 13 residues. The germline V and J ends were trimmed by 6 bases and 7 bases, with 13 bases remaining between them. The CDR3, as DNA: TGTGCCAGCAGCTTAGGGTGGACAAATGAGCAGTTCTTC. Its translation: CASSLGWTNEQFF.

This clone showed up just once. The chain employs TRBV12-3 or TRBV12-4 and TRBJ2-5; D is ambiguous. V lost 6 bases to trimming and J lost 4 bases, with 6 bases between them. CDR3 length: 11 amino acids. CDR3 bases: TGTGCCAGCAGCCTACTAGAGACCCAGTACTTC. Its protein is CASSLLETQYF.

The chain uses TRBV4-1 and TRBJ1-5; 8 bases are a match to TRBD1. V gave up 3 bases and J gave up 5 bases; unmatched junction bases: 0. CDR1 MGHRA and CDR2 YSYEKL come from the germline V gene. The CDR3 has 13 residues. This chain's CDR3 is CASSQTGDQPQHF. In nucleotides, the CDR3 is TGCGCCAGCAGCCAGACAGGGGATCAGCCCCAGCATTTT.

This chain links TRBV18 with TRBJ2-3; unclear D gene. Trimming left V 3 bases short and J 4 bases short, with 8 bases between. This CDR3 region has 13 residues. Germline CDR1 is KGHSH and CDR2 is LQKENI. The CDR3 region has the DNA TGTGCCAGCTCACCCGTTTCGGCAGATACGCAGTATTTT. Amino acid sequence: CASSPVSADTQYF.

The CDR3 region has the DNA TGTGCCAGCAGCTTCGGGGGGGTTATCACAGATACGCAGTATTTT. It translates to CASSFGGVITDTQYF. This chain uses TRBV9 with TRBJ2-3; 8 bases are shared with TRBD2. Germline values: CDR1 SGDLS, CDR2 YYNGEE. This CDR3 is 15 amino acids long. The V segment lost 4 bases and the J segment 2 bases; nucleotides outside the gene matches: 6.

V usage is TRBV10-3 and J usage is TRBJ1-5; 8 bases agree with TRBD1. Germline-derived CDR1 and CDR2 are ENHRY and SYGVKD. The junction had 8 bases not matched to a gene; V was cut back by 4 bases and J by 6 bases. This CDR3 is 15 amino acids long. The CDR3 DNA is TGTGCCATCAGTGTGACAGGGGATGGCGGTCAGCCCCAGCATTTT. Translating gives CAISVTGDGGQPQHF.

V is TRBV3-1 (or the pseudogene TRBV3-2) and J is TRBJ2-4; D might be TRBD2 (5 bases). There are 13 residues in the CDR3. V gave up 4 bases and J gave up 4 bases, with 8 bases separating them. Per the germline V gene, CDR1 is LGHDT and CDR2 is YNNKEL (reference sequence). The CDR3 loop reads CASSPGGKNIQYF. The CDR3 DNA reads TGTGCCAGCAGCCCCGGAGGTAAAAACATTCAGTACTTC.

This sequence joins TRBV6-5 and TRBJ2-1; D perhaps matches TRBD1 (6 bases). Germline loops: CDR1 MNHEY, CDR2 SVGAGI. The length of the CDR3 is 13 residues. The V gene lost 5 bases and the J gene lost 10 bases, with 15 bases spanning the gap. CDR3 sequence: CASSKLRGGEQFF. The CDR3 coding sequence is TGTGCCAGCAGTAAACTCAGGGGTGGGGAGCAGTTCTTC.

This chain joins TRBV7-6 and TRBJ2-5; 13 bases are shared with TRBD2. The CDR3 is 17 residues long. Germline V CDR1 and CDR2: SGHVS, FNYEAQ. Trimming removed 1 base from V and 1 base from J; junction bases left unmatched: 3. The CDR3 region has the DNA TGTGCCAGCAGCTTAGGGGGACTAGCGGGGTTCCAAGAGACCCAGTACTTC. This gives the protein CASSLGGLAGFQETQYF.

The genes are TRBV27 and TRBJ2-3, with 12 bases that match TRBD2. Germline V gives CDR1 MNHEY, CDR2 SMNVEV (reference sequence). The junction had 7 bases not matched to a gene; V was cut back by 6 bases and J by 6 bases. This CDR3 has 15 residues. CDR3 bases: TGTGCCAGCAGAGGACTAGCGGGAAAATCGGATACGCAGTATTTT. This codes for CASRGLAGKSDTQYF.

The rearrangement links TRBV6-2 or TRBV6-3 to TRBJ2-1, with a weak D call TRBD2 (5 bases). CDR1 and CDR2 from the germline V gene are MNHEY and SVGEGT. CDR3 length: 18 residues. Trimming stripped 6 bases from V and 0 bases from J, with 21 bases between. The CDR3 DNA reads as TGTGCCAGCAGCACCCATGCAAAAGGACTGAGCTCCTACAATGAGCAGTTCTTC. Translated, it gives CASSTHAKGLSSYNEQFF.

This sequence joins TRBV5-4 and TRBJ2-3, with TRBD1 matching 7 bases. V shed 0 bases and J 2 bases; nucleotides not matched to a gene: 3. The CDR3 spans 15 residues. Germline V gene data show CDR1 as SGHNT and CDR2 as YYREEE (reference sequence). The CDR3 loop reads CASSLGQGYTDTQYF. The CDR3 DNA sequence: TGTGCCAGCAGCTTGGGACAGGGCTACACAGATACGCAGTATTTT.

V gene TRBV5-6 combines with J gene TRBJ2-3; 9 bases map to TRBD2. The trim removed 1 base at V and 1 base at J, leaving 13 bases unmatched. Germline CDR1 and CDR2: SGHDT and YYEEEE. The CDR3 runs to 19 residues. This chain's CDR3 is CASSLSRRGGRAGTDTQYF. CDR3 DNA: TGTGCCAGCAGCTTGTCCCGGCGGGGCGGGAGGGCCGGCACAGATACGCAGTATTTT.

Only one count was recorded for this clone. The CDR3 DNA reads TGTGCCAGCAGCTTGGGCCCTATCACAGATACGCAGTATTTT. Protein: CASSLGPITDTQYF. The rearrangement joins TRBV5-5 to TRBJ2-3, with D unresolved. CDR3 length equals 14 residues. Germline CDR1 and CDR2: SGHKS and YYEKEE (reference sequence). V lost 0 bases and J 2 bases, leaving 7 bases between the germline ends.

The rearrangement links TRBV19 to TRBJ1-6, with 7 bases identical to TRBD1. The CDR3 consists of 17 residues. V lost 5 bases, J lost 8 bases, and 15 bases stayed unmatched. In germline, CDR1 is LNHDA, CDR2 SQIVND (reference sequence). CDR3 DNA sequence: TGTGCCAGTAGTCCCAGGGCAGGGGGAAGCCTGGATTCACCCCTCCACTTT. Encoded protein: CASSPRAGGSLDSPLHF. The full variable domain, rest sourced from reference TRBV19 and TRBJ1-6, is DGGITQSPKYLFRKEGQNVTLSCEQNLNHDAMYWYRQDPGQGLRLIYYSQIVNDFQKGDIAEGYSVSREKKESFPLTVTSAQKNPTAFYLCASSPRAGGSLDSPLHFGNGTRLTVT.

CDR3 coding DNA: TGTGCCAGCAGTCGGGACGGGGGTATAGATACGCAGTATTTT. Protein product: CASSRDGGIDTQYF. V and J are TRBV6-5 and TRBJ2-3; tentatively, D is TRBD2 (6 bases). Germline V gives CDR1 MNHEY, CDR2 SVGAGI. CDR3 length: 14 amino acids. Trimming removed 5 bases at V and 5 bases at J, with 14 bases between.

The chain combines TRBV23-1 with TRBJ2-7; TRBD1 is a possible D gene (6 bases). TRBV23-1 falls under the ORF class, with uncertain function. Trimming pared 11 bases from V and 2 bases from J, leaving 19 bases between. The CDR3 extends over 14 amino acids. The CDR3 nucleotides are TGCGCCGGAACGACCGGGACAAACACCTACGAGCAGTACTTC. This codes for CAGTTGTNTYEQYF.

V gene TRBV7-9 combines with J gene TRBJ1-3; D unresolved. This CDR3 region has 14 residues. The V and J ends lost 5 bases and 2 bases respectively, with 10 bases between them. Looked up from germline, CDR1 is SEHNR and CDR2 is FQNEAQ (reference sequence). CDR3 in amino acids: CASSEGFAGNTIYF. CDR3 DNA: TGTGCCAGCAGCGAGGGATTTGCTGGAAACACCATATATTTT.